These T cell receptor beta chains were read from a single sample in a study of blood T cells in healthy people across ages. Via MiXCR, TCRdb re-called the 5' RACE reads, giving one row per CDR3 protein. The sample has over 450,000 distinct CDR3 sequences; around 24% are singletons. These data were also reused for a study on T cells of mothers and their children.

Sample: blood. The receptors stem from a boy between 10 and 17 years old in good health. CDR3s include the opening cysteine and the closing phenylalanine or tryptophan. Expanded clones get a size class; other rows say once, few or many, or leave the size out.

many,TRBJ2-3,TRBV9,CASSLGSGGSDTQYF
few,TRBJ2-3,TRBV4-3,CASSQDGLAGVPDTQYF
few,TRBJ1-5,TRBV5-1,CASSLRGDSNQPQHF
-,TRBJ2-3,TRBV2,CASSEIDSTNTQYF
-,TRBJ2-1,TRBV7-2,CASSLITGYSYNEQFF
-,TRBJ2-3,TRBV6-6,CASTQRSGASTDTQYF
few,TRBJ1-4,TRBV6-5,CASRNPAGGINEKLFF
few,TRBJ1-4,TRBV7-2,CASSLKRSTNEKLFF
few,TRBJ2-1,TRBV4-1,CASSQDLVGTPLYNEQFF
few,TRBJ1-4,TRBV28,CASSLFGQKNEKLFF
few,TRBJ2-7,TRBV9,CASSQGGGRINEQYF
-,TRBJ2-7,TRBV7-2,CASSQAAGGPHEQYF
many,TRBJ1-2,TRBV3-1,CASSQQGSYGYTF
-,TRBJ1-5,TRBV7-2,CASSLTQGNQPQHF
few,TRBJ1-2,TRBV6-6,CASTFWTGENDYGYTF
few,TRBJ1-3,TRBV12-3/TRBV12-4,CASSPRGVFSGNTIYF
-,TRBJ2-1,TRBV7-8,CASSLERGLTDNEQFF
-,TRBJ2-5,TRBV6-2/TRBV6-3,CASRVPGLLKETQYF
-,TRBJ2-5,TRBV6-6,CASSYGHRVQETQYF
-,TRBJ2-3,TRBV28,CASSQLTGGLFADTQYF
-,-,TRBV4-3,CASSQELGRGSSEQFF
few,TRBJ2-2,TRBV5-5,CASSFRGLANTGELFF
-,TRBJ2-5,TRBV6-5,CASSYRHASRGETQYF
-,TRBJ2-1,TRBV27,CASSSSTGSDSAEQFF
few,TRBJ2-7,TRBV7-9,CASAGWELQYF
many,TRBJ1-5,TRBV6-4,CASRGQGGQPQHF
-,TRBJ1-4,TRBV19,CASSPAGSTGEKLFF
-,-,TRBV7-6,CASSLGGADSSYEQYF
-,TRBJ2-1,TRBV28,CASSLAERGVYNEQFF
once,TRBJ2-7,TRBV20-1,CSPRFGTGGINTYEQYF
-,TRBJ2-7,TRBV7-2,CASSISPGTGYEQYF
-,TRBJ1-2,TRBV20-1,CISGDRRDGYTF
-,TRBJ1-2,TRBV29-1,CSVEDGRHQPYGYTF
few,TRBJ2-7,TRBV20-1,CSASGLAPKRTSYEQYF
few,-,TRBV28,CASLGRTRTYEQYF
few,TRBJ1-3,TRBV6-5,CASRASEGTGNTIYF
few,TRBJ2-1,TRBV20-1,CSAGEGAYGNNEQFF